A single sample is the source of the 19 T cell receptor beta chains below, sequenced in a study of T cells in Graves' hyperthyroidism and ophthalmopathy. RNA transcripts served as the template for amplifying TCR beta CDR3 regions. TCR CDR3 underwent first-round RT-PCR with the HTBI primer set. TCRdb redid the calling of the multiplex PCR reads with MiXCR, one entry per CDR3 protein. The sample includes around 500,000 distinct CDR3 sequences, around a fifth seen only once; the top ten take approximately 49%. The sample comprised blood. The source of these receptors is a woman in her seventies with Graves' ophthalmopathy.

A note on this clonotype: The junction shows a germline mismatch at one end, possibly a read error. The chain links TRBV28 to TRBJ1-5, with D perhaps TRBD1 (6 bases). Germline CDR1 reads MDHEN; CDR2 reads SYDVKM. This CDR3 spans 13 amino acids. CDR3 amino acids: CASSQRTDQPQHF. The CDR3 DNA is TGCGCCAGCAGCCAACGGACAGATCAGCCCCAGCATTTT.

In DNA, the CDR3 is TGTGCCAGCAGAAGCTGGTCTGGCTACACCTTC. Translation gives CASRSWSGYTF. The chain employs TRBV25-1 and TRBJ1-2; D not resolved. CDR1 is MGHDK and CDR2 is SYGVNS in the germline V gene. This CDR3 is 11 amino acids long. V lost 6 bases and J 7 bases, leaving 9 bases between the germline ends.

The gene calls are TRBV6-6 and TRBJ2-7; D gene unclear. Germline assignment: CDR1 MNHNY and CDR2 SVGAGI (reference sequence). The CDR3 loop spans 15 amino acids. V lost 2 bases and J lost 0, with 11 bases in between. CDR3 sequence reads: CASSYPRSNSYEQYF. As DNA, the CDR3 is TGTGCCAGCAGTTACCCCCGTTCTAACTCCTACGAGCAGTACTTC.

This rearrangement joins TRBV29-1 to TRBJ2-7, with D possibly called TRBD1 or TRBD2 (5 bases each). This CDR3 is built from 14 residues. Germline CDR1 is SQVTM and CDR2 is ANQGSEA. V dropped 5 bases and J dropped 3 bases, with 17 bases sitting between them. As DNA, the CDR3 is TGCAGCGTTTCCCGGGACGGCCGCTTCTACGAGCAGTACTTC. It encodes CSVSRDGRFYEQYF.

This chain links TRBV6-1 with TRBJ1-1, with 7 nucleotides matching TRBD1. Germline assignment: CDR1 MNHNS and CDR2 SASEGT. The V and J ends lost 3 bases and 1 base, in that order; junction bases with no gene match: 5. CDR3 length: 15 amino acids. CDR3 protein: CASSDTGVGNTEAFF. The CDR3 DNA sequence: TGTGCCAGCAGTGATACAGGGGTCGGGAACACTGAAGCTTTCTTT.

A few counts support this clonotype. The chain recombines TRBV19 with TRBJ1-1; TRBD1 matches 10 bases. The V gene end was trimmed by 4 bases and the J gene end by 4 bases; junction bases not matched to a gene: 9. The CDR3 sequence is 16 residues long. The germline V gene encodes CDR1 LNHDA and CDR2 SQIVND (reference sequence). The CDR3 DNA reads as TGTGCCAGTAGTACAGGTGGGACAGGGGAGGGCACTGAAGCTTTCTTT. Protein product: CASSTGGTGEGTEAFF.

This clonotype appeared many times. CDR3 residues: CATGYDRAFF. CDR3 nucleotides: TGTGCCACCGGATATGATAGAGCTTTCTTT. The chain is built from TRBV28 and TRBJ1-1; D gene unclear. Germline CDR1 is MDHEN and CDR2 is SYDVKM. Trimming shortened V by 10 bases and J by 10 bases, and 13 bases separated the two germline ends. The CDR3 length is 10 residues.

The chain is built from TRBV30 and TRBJ2-5; 10 bases agree with TRBD2. Unmatched junction bases numbered 8, after V lost 4 bases and J lost 6 bases. CDR3 length equals 14 residues. CDR1 and CDR2 (germline): GTSNPN, SVGIG (reference sequence). The CDR3 nucleotides read TGTGCCTGGAAGAGCGGGAGGGCCGGAAAGACCCAGTACTTC. The encoded protein is CAWKSGRAGKTQYF. The variable domain in full, with the rest retrieved from reference TRBV30 and TRBJ2-5, is SQTIHQWPATLVQPVGSPLSLECTVEGTSNPNLYWYRQAAGRGLQLLFYSVGIGQISSEVPQNLSASRPQDRQFILSSKKLLLSDSGFYLCAWKSGRAGKTQYFGPGTRLLVL.

This clonotype was picked up many times. V is TRBV7-2 and J is TRBJ2-7; the D is unclear. The germline V gene has CDR1 SGHTA and CDR2 FQGNSA. The V gene lost 6 bases and the J gene lost 0 bases, with 9 bases spanning the gap. This CDR3 is 13 amino acids long. The DNA for the CDR3 is TGTGCCAGCAGATCAGGTGCCTCCTACGAGCAGTACTTC. Its translation: CASRSGASYEQYF.

This clonotype was found a few times. The V and J genes are TRBV7-9 and TRBJ1-6; tentatively, D is TRBD1 (5 bases). Per the germline V gene, CDR1 is SEHNR and CDR2 is FQNEAQ (reference sequence). The CDR3 runs 17 residues. V was cut by 5 bases and J by 6 bases, with 20 bases left in between. DNA of the CDR3: TGTGCCAGCAGCCGGGGCGGGAGTCCGACAACTAATTCACCCCTCCACTTT. It translates to CASSRGGSPTTNSPLHF. The full variable domain, in which reference TRBV7-9 and TRBJ1-6 provide the parts outside the CDR3, is DTGVSQNPRHKITKRGQNVTFRCDPISEHNRLYWYRQTLGQGPEFLTYFQNEAQLEKSRLLSDRFSAERPKGSFSTLEIQRTEQGDSAMYLCASSRGGSPTTNSPLHFGNGTRLTVT.

The rearrangement uses TRBV5-1 and TRBJ2-3; no clear D gene. The V and J ends lost 3 bases and 1 base respectively, with 9 bases between them. This CDR3 contains 14 residues. Germline-derived CDR1 and CDR2 are SGHRS and YFSETQ. The CDR3 here is CASSWRDGTDTQYF. The CDR3, as DNA: TGCGCCAGCAGCTGGAGAGACGGCACAGATACGCAGTATTTT.

This clonotype was seen only a few times. The chain recombines TRBV24-1 with TRBJ1-2, with a tentative D call TRBD1 (5 bases). Germline V gene lookup returns CDR1 KGHDR and CDR2 SFDVKD. The length of the CDR3 is 15 residues. V was shortened by 4 bases and J by 5 bases, with 16 bases between the two germline ends. In DNA, the CDR3 is TGTGCCACCAGTGACGGCGGAAGGGGCAGATATGGCTACACCTTC. Amino acid sequence: CATSDGGRGRYGYTF.

V gene TRBV10-1 combines with J gene TRBJ2-3; 7 positions agree with TRBD2. The CDR3 has 14 amino acids. V lost 2 bases to trimming and J lost 4 bases; unmatched junction nucleotides: 3. Germline CDR1 WNHNN, CDR2 SYGVQD (reference sequence). The CDR3 nucleotides read TGCGCCAGCAGTGAGGGACTAGGGCCAGATACGCAGTATTTT. This gives the protein CASSEGLGPDTQYF.

This clonotype was recorded a few times. The chain uses TRBV7-9 and TRBJ2-7; 8 nucleotides agree with TRBD1. The CDR3 sequence is 13 residues long. Germline values: CDR1 SEHNR, CDR2 FQNEAQ (reference sequence). V dropped 11 bases and J dropped 5; count of bases not matched to a gene: 11. CDR3 in amino acids: CAVWTGTYHEQYF. The CDR3 region has the DNA TGTGCCGTATGGACAGGGACTTACCACGAGCAGTACTTC.

This clonotype has at least ten counts. The chain employs TRBV6-1 and TRBJ1-2; tentative D call: TRBD1 (5 bases). Germline V lookup: CDR1 MNHNS, CDR2 SASEGT. Trimming left V 4 bases short and J 7 bases short, with 19 bases between. This CDR3 has 15 amino acids. The DNA of the CDR3 is TGTGCCAGCAGTGCCGTAGTTAAGGGGCGGAGTGGCTACACCTTC. Translation: CASSAVVKGRSGYTF.

Many counts were recorded for this clonotype. The chain combines TRBV6-2 or TRBV6-3 with TRBJ2-5; 11 nucleotides agree with TRBD2. CDR1 and CDR2 (germline): MNHEY, SVGEGT. The CDR3 sequence is 16 residues long. J was trimmed by 2 bases and V by 2 bases; bases with no gene match: 4. In DNA form, the CDR3 reads TGTGCCAGCAGTTACCCACTAGCGGGAGTACAAGAGACCCAGTACTTC. This translates into CASSYPLAGVQETQYF.

The genes are TRBV19 and TRBJ1-5; perhaps TRBD1 as D (6 bases). The CDR3 is 15 residues long. V was cut by 8 bases and J by 2 bases, with 16 bases left in between. Germline V gene lookup returns CDR1 LNHDA and CDR2 SQIVND (reference sequence). The CDR3 bases are TGTGCCAGTGACACAGGGATTAGGGGCAATCAGCCCCAGCATTTT. Its protein is CASDTGIRGNQPQHF.

The chain employs TRBV7-6 and TRBJ2-1; no reliable D call. V was shortened by 2 bases and J by 0 bases, with 14 bases between the two germline ends. CDR3 length equals 17 residues. CDR1 is SGHVS, CDR2 FNYEAQ, per germline. The CDR3 loop reads CASSLFYSFSSYNEQFF. The CDR3 region has the DNA TGTGCCAGCAGCTTATTTTATAGCTTTAGCTCCTACAATGAGCAGTTCTTC.

V and J are TRBV7-8 and TRBJ2-7; 7 bases are a match to TRBD1. The CDR3 is 14 amino acids. The V gene end was trimmed by 3 bases and the J gene end by 2 bases; junction bases not matched to a gene: 4. The germline gives CDR1 SGHVS, CDR2 FQNEAQ. For the CDR3, the DNA is TGTGCCAGCAGCTTTGGACAGGTCCCCTACGAGCAGTACTTC. Amino acid sequence: CASSFGQVPYEQYF. Full variable domain (remainder filled in from reference TRBV7-8 and TRBJ2-7): GAGVSQSPRYKVAKRGQDVALRCDPISGHVSLFWYQQALGQGPEFLTYFQNEAQLDKSGLPSDRFFAERPEGSVSTLKIQRTQQEDSAVYLCASSFGQVPYEQYFGPGTRLTVT.